Listed below are T cell receptor beta chains from one sample, sequenced in a study of siplizumab effects on memory and regulatory T cells. Assay used: immunoSEQ multiplex PCR; TCRdb lists only in-frame clones, some missing. The table shows around 100,000 clones, with 90% to 95% occurring only once. The source material was non-Treg CD4+ T cells sorted from blood. Receptors were obtained from a human donor in good health. Each CDR3 is given with its conserved first and last residue. The D gene is left open where the match is weak. The listing skips clone size in some rows; elsewhere it reads once, few, many or a size class.

cdr3_aa cdr3_nt j_call d_call clone_size v_call
CASSESVGVGVYF TGTGCCAGCAGTGAATCCGTCGGAGTAGGGGTATACTTC TRBJ2-5 - - TRBV25-1
CASSFAGESSYNEQFF TGTGCCAGCAGCTTTGCGGGGGAGAGCTCCTACAATGAGCAGTTCTTC TRBJ2-1 TRBD2 - TRBV5-4
CASSPGGGREETQYF TGTGCCAGCAGCCCCGGTGGGGGGCGAGAAGAGACCCAGTACTTC TRBJ2-5 - - TRBV7-9
CASRPRRAYSNQPQHF TGTGCCAGCCGCCCGAGGAGGGCCTATAGCAATCAGCCCCAGCATTTT TRBJ1-5 - - TRBV19
CASSRTGGATNEKLFF TGTGCCAGCAGCAGGACAGGGGGTGCAACTAATGAAAAACTGTTTTTT TRBJ1-4 - - TRBV21-1
CASSQNRGRTEAFF TGTGCCAGCAGCCAAAACAGGGGGCGCACTGAAGCTTTCTTT TRBJ1-1 TRBD1 - TRBV4-2
CASSLVWGDTLPYEQYF TGTGCCAGCAGCTTAGTCTGGGGGGACACCCTCCCCTACGAGCAGTACTTC TRBJ2-7 - - TRBV11-2
CASSLVGGNTGELFF TGTGCCAGCAGCTTAGTCGGTGGGAACACCGGGGAGCTGTTTTTT TRBJ2-2 - - TRBV7-9
CASSEGWGTYNEQFF TGTGCCAGCAGTGAGGGCTGGGGAACCTACAATGAGCAGTTCTTC TRBJ2-1 - - TRBV6-1
CASSLNGGETQYF TGTGCCAGCAGTTTAAATGGAGGGGAGACCCAGTACTTC TRBJ2-5 - - TRBV6-5
CASSGGQGSYNEQFF TGTGCCAGCAGCGGTGGACAGGGCTCCTACAATGAGCAGTTCTTC TRBJ2-1 TRBD1 - TRBV9
CASADSLNTEAFF TGCGCCAGCGCTGACAGTTTGAACACTGAAGCTTTCTTT TRBJ1-1 - - TRBV5-1
CASSPGIFGNTIYF TGTGCCAGCAGCCCGGGGATCTTTGGAAACACCATATATTTT TRBJ1-3 - - TRBV5-8
CSVEVASGSYEQYF TGCAGCGTTGAAGTAGCTAGCGGTTCCTACGAGCAGTACTTC TRBJ2-7 TRBD2 - TRBV29-1
CASGSARFEAVGTIIPHEQFF TGTGCTAGTGGTTCCGCACGTTTCGAGGCCGTCGGGACTATAATTCCCCATGAGCAGTTCTTC TRBJ2-1 TRBD2 - TRBV12-5
CASSFQVGQYF TGTGCCAGTAGTTTCCAGGTTGGCCAGTACTTC TRBJ2-5 - - TRBV19
CASSEGPNTGELFF TGTGCCAGCAGTGAGGGCCCGAACACCGGGGAGCTGTTTTTT TRBJ2-2 - once TRBV28
CATSLAGGSRDTQYF TGTGCCACCAGCTTAGCGGGGGGCAGTAGGGATACGCAGTATTTT TRBJ2-3 TRBD2 - TRBV15
CAWSVHLRLNTEAFF TGTGCCTGGAGTGTACACCTCCGGTTGAACACTGAAGCTTTCTTT TRBJ1-1 - - TRBV30
CASSVGTDTETQYF TGTGCCAGCAGCGTAGGGACGGATACAGAGACCCAGTACTTC TRBJ2-5 - - TRBV9
CAWSGGRYGNQPQHF TGTGCCTGGAGTGGGGGCCGGTATGGCAATCAGCCCCAGCATTTT TRBJ1-5 - - TRBV30
CASSEGAWGNTIYF TGTGCCAGCAGCGAGGGGGCGTGGGGAAACACCATATATTTT TRBJ1-3 TRBD1 - TRBV5-6